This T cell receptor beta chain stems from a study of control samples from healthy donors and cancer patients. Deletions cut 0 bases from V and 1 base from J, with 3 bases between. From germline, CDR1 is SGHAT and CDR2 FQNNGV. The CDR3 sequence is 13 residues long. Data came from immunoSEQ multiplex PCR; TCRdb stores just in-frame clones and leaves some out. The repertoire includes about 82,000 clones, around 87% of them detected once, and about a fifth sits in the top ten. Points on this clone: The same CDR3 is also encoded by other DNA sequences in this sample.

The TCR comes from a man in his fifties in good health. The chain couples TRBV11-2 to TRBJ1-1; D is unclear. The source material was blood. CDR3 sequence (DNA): TGTGCCAGCAGCTTAGACCCGAACACTGAAGCTTTCTTT. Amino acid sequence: CASSLDPNTEAFF.